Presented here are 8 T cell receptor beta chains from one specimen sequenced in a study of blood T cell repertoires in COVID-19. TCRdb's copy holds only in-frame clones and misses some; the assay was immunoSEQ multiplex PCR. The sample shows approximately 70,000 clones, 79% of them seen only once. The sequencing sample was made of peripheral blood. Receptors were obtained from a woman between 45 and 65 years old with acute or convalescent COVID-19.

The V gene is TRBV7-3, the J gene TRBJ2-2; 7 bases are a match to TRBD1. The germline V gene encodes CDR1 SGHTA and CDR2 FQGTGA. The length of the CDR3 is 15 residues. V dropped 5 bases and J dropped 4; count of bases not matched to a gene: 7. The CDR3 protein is CASSPGQATTGELFF. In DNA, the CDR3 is TGTGCCAGCAGCCCCGGACAGGCGACCACCGGGGAGCTGTTTTTT.

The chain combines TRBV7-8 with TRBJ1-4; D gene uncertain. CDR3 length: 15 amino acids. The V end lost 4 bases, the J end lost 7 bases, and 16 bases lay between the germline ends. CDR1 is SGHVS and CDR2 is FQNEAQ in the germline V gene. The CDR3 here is CASSYQVSGGEKLFF. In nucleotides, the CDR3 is TGTGCCAGCAGCTACCAGGTTTCCGGAGGTGAAAAACTGTTTTTT. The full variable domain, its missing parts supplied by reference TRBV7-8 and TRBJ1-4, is GAGVSQSPRYKVAKRGQDVALRCDPISGHVSLFWYQQALGQGPEFLTYFQNEAQLDKSGLPSDRFFAERPEGSVSTLKIQRTQQEDSAVYLCASSYQVSGGEKLFFGSGTQLSVL.

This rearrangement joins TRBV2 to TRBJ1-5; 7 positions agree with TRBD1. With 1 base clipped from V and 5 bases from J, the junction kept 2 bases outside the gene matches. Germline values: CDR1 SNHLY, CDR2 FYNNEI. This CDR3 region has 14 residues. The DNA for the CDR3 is TGTGCCAGCAGTGAAGTAACAGGGGATCAGCCCCAGCATTTT. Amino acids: CASSEVTGDQPQHF.

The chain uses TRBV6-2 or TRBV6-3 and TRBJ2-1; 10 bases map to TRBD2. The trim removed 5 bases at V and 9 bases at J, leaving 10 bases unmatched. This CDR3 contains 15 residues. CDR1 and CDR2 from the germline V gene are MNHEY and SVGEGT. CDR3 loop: CASSQIAGGKGEQFF. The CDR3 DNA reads TGTGCCAGCAGTCAAATAGCGGGGGGAAAGGGTGAGCAGTTCTTC.

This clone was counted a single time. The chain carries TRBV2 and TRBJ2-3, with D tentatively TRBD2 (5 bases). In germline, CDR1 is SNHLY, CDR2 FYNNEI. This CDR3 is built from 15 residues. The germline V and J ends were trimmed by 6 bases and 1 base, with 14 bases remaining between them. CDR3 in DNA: TGTGCCAGCAGCGTAAGCGGAAGCCGCACAGATACGCAGTATTTT. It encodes CASSVSGSRTDTQYF.

For the CDR3, the DNA is TGTGCCAGCAGTTTAAGATGGACAGGGAGTAGGTATGAGCAGTTCTTC. Protein sequence: CASSLRWTGSRYEQFF. The chain has TRBV27 and TRBJ2-1, with 8 bases aligning to TRBD1. The CDR3 sequence is 16 residues long. After removal of 2 bases from V and 8 bases from J, the junction contained 11 bases not matched to a gene. The germline gives CDR1 MNHEY, CDR2 SMNVEV (reference sequence).

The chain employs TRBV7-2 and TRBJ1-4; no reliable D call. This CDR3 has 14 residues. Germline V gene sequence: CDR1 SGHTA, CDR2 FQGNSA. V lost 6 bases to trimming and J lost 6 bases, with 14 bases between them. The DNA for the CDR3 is TGTGCCAGCAGTCTTCGATCCGGGGATGAAAAACTGTTTTTT. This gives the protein CASSLRSGDEKLFF. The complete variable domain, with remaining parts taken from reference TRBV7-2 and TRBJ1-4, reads GAGVSQSPSNKVTEKGKDVELRCDPISGHTALYWYRQSLGQGLEFLIYFQGNSAPDKSGLPSDRFSAERTGGSVSTLTIQRTQQEDSAVYLCASSLRSGDEKLFFGSGTQLSVL.

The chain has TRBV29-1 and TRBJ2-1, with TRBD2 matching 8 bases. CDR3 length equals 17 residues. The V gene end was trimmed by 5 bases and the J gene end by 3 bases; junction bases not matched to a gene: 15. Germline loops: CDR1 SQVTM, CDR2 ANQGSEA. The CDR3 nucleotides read TGCAGCGTTCAGGAATTGAAAGCGGGGGTAAGCTACAATGAGCAGTTCTTC. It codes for CSVQELKAGVSYNEQFF.